This note documents a single TCR beta chain sequence. The sample originates from a study of blood T cell repertoires in COVID-19. Method: immunoSEQ multiplex PCR; TCRdb's copy keeps in-frame clones and lacks some. The table shows roughly 500,000 clones, with approximately 92% occurring only once. CDR3 length: 9 amino acids. The germline CDR1 and CDR2 sequences are GTSNPN and SVGIG (reference sequence). V dropped 5 bases and J dropped 11 bases, with 9 bases sitting between them. The clonotype originates from a man in his late teens or twenties with COVID-19, enrolled during active disease. Sequenced material: peripheral blood. V gene TRBV30 combines with J gene TRBJ1-1; D not certain. CDR3 region: CAWGEKAFF. Here the CDR3 DNA reads TGTGCCTGGGGGGAGAAGGCTTTCTTT.